This T cell receptor (beta chain) was sequenced during a study of radiation and T cells in renal cell carcinoma. The time point denotes: blood 2 weeks post-SBRT. The treatment denotes: 15 Gy SBRT to primary tumor, nephrectomy 4 weeks later. Looked up from germline, CDR1 is LNHDA and CDR2 is SQIVND (reference sequence). CDR3 length: 15 residues. Losses at the gene ends were 7 bases for V and 5 bases for J; bases not matched to a gene: 11. Sequenced by immunoSEQ multiplex PCR; TCRdb stores in-frame clones only, minus some. The repertoire holds about 130,000 clones, around 90% seen once, with more than 5% in the top ten.

The chain couples TRBV19 to TRBJ2-3, with 8 bases fitting TRBD1. The material sequenced was blood, taken from a patient whose treatment included radiotherapy and nephrectomy. The TCR was taken from a woman between 70 and 85 years old with renal cell carcinoma. CDR3 bases: TGTGCCAGTATGGTATCAGGGGGCTTGGAAGATACGCAGTATTTT. Protein: CASMVSGGLEDTQYF.